This is a list of T cell receptor beta chains from one sample in a study of read filtering for tumor transcriptome and immune sequencing. TCRdb used MiXCR to reprocess the reads, holding one entry per CDR3 protein. The sample records about 62,000 distinct CDR3 sequences, roughly 19% being singletons. Source material: a population of CD138-negative cells sorted from bone marrow. These receptors came from a donor at least 40 years old with multiple myeloma. The CDR3 runs from the conserved cysteine through the conserved F or W. The D gene is left open where the match is weak. Size tells how often a clone was seen (once, few, many) or the class of an expanded clone, and some rows leave it out.

>TRBD1|TRBJ1-2|TRBV9|many
TGTGCCAGCAGCGTAGGGACAGGGGGCGATGGCTACACCTTC
CASSVGTGGDGYTF
>TRBD2|TRBJ2-3|TRBV5-1|many
TGCGCCAGCAGCGCCAAGCGGGAGGGCGGAGGAGATACGCAGTATTTT
CASSAKREGGGDTQYF
>NA|TRBJ1-1|TRBV20-1|many
TGCAGTGCTTTCGGGGACCCGAACACTGAAGCTTTCTTT
CSAFGDPNTEAFF
>TRBD1|TRBJ2-5|TRBV29-1|many
TGCAGCATAAGTTCAGGGGGAAGAGACCAGTACTTC
CSISSGGRDQYF
>TRBD1|TRBJ1-1|TRBV7-9|few
TGTGCCAGCAGCTTCGGCGGACAGGGGGCTGAAGCTTTCTTT
CASSFGGQGAEAFF
>TRBD1|TRBJ1-6|TRBV7-2|medium-sized
TGTGCCAGCAGCTTAAGACAGGGGGCTAATTCACCCCTCCACTTT
CASSLRQGANSPLHF
>TRBD1|TRBJ2-7|TRBV25-1|many
TGTGCCAGCAGTGAAGGACAGGGGGGATACGAGCAGTACTTC
CASSEGQGGYEQYF
>TRBD1|TRBJ1-6|TRBV7-2|medium-sized
TGTGCCAGCAGCTTATGGGCTGGGGGCAGGGGGAATTCACCCCTCCACTTT
CASSLWAGGRGNSPLHF
>NA|TRBJ2-2|TRBV3-1|NA
TGTGCCAGCAGCCATGGCCGCGGGGAGCTGTTTTTT
CASSHGRGELFF
>TRBD2|TRBJ2-1|TRBV19|medium-sized
TGTGCCAGTAGTAAGGGCCCTAGCGGGGGAGGAGGTGAGCAGTTCTTC
CASSKGPSGGGGEQFF
>NA|TRBJ2-5|TRBV7-8|many
TGTGCCAGCAGTACCGGGATCCAAGAGACCCAGTACTTC
CASSTGIQETQYF
>TRBD1|TRBJ2-4|TRBV5-1|many
TGCGCCAGCAGCCGAGTCGGACAGGGCGAAAACATTCAGTACTTC
CASSRVGQGENIQYF
>TRBD1|TRBJ2-2|TRBV9|NA
TGTGCCAGCAGCCCCCGTAGAGGGGGCGGACCGAACACCGGGGAGCTGTTTTTT
CASSPRRGGGPNTGELFF
>NA|TRBJ1-3|TRBV21-1|NA
TGTGCCACCCTGGTGCCGACCGATTCTGGAAACACCATATATTTT
CATLVPTDSGNTIYF
>TRBD2|TRBJ2-1|TRBV24-1|medium-sized
TGTGCCACCAGTGACCGACTAGCGGGGGGGCGAGAGCAGTTCTTC
CATSDRLAGGREQFF
>TRBD1|TRBJ2-3|TRBV28|many
TGTGCCAGCAGTTCTCGACAGGGTGATGCAGATACGCAGTATTTT
CASSSRQGDADTQYF
>NA|TRBJ2-1|TRBV28|NA
TGTGCCAGCAGTCCCCCCTCCGGGTCGGAGCAGTTCTTC
CASSPPSGSEQFF
>TRBD2|TRBJ2-5|TRBV20-1|many
TGCAGTGCCCCAGACAGGACCGGGACTAGCGGGAGGGCGAGGGAGACCCAGTACTTC
CSAPDRTGTSGRARETQYF
>TRBD1|TRBJ1-5|TRBV29-1|many
TGCAGCGTGAAGGGGGCCGGCAATCAGCCCCAGCATTTT
CSVKGAGNQPQHF
>TRBD1|TRBJ2-7|TRBV28|NA
TGTGCCAGCAGCCCCCACAGGGGGCTTTCCGAGCAGTACTTC
CASSPHRGLSEQYF
>NA|TRBJ2-5|TRBV5-1|NA
TGCGCCAGCAGCCCAGAGGTCGGGCTCCGCGGGACCCAGTACTTC
CASSPEVGLRGTQYF